This T cell receptor beta chain was identified in a study of Graves' ophthalmopathy and Graves' hyperthyroidism. The CDR3 extends over 12 amino acids. Germline V gives CDR1 DFQATT, CDR2 SNEGSKA (reference sequence). V lost 2 bases and J 4 bases, leaving 8 bases between the germline ends. RNA transcripts were the template, and TCR beta CDR3 regions were amplified from them. First-round RT-PCR used HTBI primers; second-round multiplex PCR followed. From the multiplex PCR reads, TCRdb called clonotypes with MiXCR, one entry per CDR3 protein. The sample lists around 40,000 distinct CDR3 sequences; around 50% were seen once.

Sequenced input: peripheral blood. This TCR was recovered from an adult man with Graves' ophthalmopathy. V is TRBV20-1 and J is TRBJ1-1, with no clear D. CDR3 amino acids: CSARKLGTEAFF. Here the CDR3 DNA reads TGCAGTGCTAGAAAGTTAGGCACTGAAGCTTTCTTT.